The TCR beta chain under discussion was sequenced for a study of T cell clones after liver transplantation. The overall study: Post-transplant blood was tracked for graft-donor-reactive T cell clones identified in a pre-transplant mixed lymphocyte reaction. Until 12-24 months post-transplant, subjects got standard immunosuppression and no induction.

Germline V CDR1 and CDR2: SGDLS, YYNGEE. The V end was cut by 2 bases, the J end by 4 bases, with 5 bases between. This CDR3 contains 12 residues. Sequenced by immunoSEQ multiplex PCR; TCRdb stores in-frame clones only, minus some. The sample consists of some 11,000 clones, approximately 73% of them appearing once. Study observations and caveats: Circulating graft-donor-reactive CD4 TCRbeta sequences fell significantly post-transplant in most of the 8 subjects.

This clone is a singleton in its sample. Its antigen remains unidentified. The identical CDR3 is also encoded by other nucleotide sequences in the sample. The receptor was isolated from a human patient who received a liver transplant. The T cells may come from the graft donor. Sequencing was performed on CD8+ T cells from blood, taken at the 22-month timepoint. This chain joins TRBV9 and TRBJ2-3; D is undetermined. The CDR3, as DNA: TGTGCCAGCAGCGTGGGCTCAGATACGCAGTATTTT. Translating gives CASSVGSDTQYF.